The 14 T cell receptor beta chains reported below all come from one sample, sequenced in a study of CD8+ T cells in alopecia areata. Following extraction, RNA underwent reverse transcription to cDNA, which served as the sequencing template. TCRdb keeps only in-frame clones here, not all; method: immunoSEQ multiplex PCR. The table shows 130,000 to 150,000 clones, with roughly 44% occurring only once. Sequences were obtained from CD4+ T cells sorted from blood. The source is a human donor with alopecia areata.

This clone was recorded only once. The chain links TRBV25-1 to TRBJ2-5; tentative D call: TRBD2 (6 bases). This CDR3 region has 15 residues. Trimming cost V 1 base and J 1 base, with 10 bases left between them. Germline CDR1 and CDR2: MGHDK and SYGVNS. CDR3 amino acids: CASSEFRGVQETQYF. As DNA, the CDR3 is TGTGCCAGCAGTGAATTTCGCGGGGTCCAAGAGACCCAGTACTTC.

The chain recombines TRBV2 with TRBJ2-1, with D tentatively TRBD2 (5 bases). The CDR3 runs to 15 residues. The ends were cut back, 1 base at V and 7 bases at J, with 14 bases in the middle. Germline V gene data show CDR1 as SNHLY and CDR2 as FYNNEI. CDR3 loop: CASSEVVLGRNEQFF. The DNA for the CDR3 is TGTGCCAGCAGTGAAGTGGTACTAGGTCGGAATGAGCAGTTCTTC.

This clone was seen a few times. The chain's CDR3 is CASSLVREGTDTQYF. The CDR3 bases are TGTGCCAGCAGCTTAGTCCGGGAGGGCACAGATACGCAGTATTTT. The rearrangement links TRBV7-9 to TRBJ2-3; 7 bases are shared with TRBD2. Germline loops: CDR1 SEHNR, CDR2 FQNEAQ (reference sequence). This CDR3 has 15 residues. V lost 1 base, J lost 1 base, and 2 bases stayed unmatched.

The chain employs TRBV2 and TRBJ1-5; D unresolved. Germline CDR1 reads SNHLY; CDR2 reads FYNNEI. CDR3 size: 13 residues. Here the CDR3 DNA reads TGTGGGGGTAAAGCGGGGTGGAATCAGCCCCAGCATTTT. Its protein product is CGGKAGWNQPQHF.

This clone was counted a single time. The junction and the germline gene differ at one end; a read error may be behind it. V gene TRBV5-1 combines with J gene TRBJ2-3; D not resolved. The germline CDR1 and CDR2 sequences are SGHRS and YFSETQ. The CDR3 consists of 13 residues. The CDR3 DNA reads as TGCGCCAGCAGATTGGGCCCCACAGATACGCAGTATTTT. Translated: CASRLGPTDTQYF. The complete variable domain, with remaining parts taken from reference TRBV5-1 and TRBJ2-3, reads KAGVTQTPRYLIKTRGQQVTLSCSPISGHRSVSWYQQTPGQGLQFLFEYFSETQRNKGNFPGRFSGRQFSNSRSEMNVSTLELGDSALYLCASRLGPTDTQYFGPGTRLTVL.

The V gene is TRBV18, the J gene TRBJ2-5; D possibly uses TRBD1 or TRBD2 (5 bases each). The CDR3 sequence is 15 residues long. Germline V CDR1 and CDR2: KGHSH, LQKENI. Between the trimmed V and J ends, which lost 2 bases and 7 bases, there was a span of 17 bases. CDR3 loop: CASSPFDLRGGTQYF. As DNA, the CDR3 is TGTGCCAGCTCACCATTTGATCTCCGGGGCGGGACCCAGTACTTC.

The chain uses TRBV5-7 and TRBJ2-7; TRBD2 agrees at 15 bases. TRBV5-7 has ORF status, its function being uncertain. The V segment lost 4 bases and the J segment 0 bases; nucleotides outside the gene matches: 11. This CDR3 region has 19 residues. The DNA for the CDR3 is TGTGCCAGCAGCCTTTCCGGGACTAGCGGGAGGACGAGCTCCTACGAGCAGTACTTC. Translated: CASSLSGTSGRTSSYEQYF.

Comments on this clone: Other nucleotide sequences from this sample produce the same CDR3. The chain uses TRBV7-9 and TRBJ2-1; D ambiguous. Germline-derived CDR1 and CDR2 are SEHNR and FQNEAQ (reference sequence). V was clipped by 1 base and J by 4 bases, with 5 bases between them. This CDR3 contains 13 residues. The chain's CDR3 is CASSLVVYNEQFF. The CDR3 bases are TGTGCCAGCAGCTTAGTAGTGTACAATGAGCAGTTCTTC.

This clone occurred a few times. The chain couples TRBV5-1 to TRBJ1-1, with a weak D call TRBD1 (5 bases). The V gene's germline CDR1 is SGHRS and CDR2 YFSETQ. V was shortened by 3 bases and J by 0 bases, with 12 bases between the two germline ends. The CDR3 length is 15 residues. CDR3 sequence reads: CASSWGDRVNTEAFF. The CDR3, as DNA: TGCGCCAGCAGCTGGGGGGACCGAGTGAACACTGAAGCTTTCTTT.

The V and J genes are TRBV15 and TRBJ2-1, with D tentatively TRBD2 (6 bases). CDR1 and CDR2 from the germline V gene are LNHNV and YYDKDF (reference sequence). Between the trimmed V and J ends, which lost 3 bases and 8 bases, there was a span of 20 bases. This CDR3 comprises 16 residues. The CDR3 DNA is TGTGCCACCAGCAGCCTACTGACTAGAGTCGGATATGAGCAGTTCTTC. Encoded protein: CATSSLLTRVGYEQFF.

This chain uses TRBV29-1 with TRBJ2-3; perhaps D is TRBD1 or TRBD2 (5 bases each). Germline values: CDR1 SQVTM, CDR2 ANQGSEA. The V end was cut by 4 bases, the J end by 0 bases, with 20 bases between. The CDR3 consists of 17 residues. The DNA for the CDR3 is TGCAGCGTTGCCCCAGGGAGCGGCAGGCGCAGCACAGATACGCAGTATTTT. This sequence encodes CSVAPGSGRRSTDTQYF.

The V and J genes are TRBV7-9 and TRBJ2-7; tentatively, D is TRBD2 (5 bases). Trimming pared 7 bases from V and 4 bases from J, leaving 14 bases between. CDR3 length: 13 amino acids. The germline V gene has CDR1 SEHNR and CDR2 FQNEAQ (reference sequence). Here the CDR3 reads CASTQLGLYEQYF. CDR3 bases: TGTGCCAGCACCCAACTAGGTCTTTACGAGCAGTACTTC.

This clone was counted a few times. The chain recombines TRBV14 with TRBJ2-1; 8 nucleotides align to TRBD2. Germline loops: CDR1 SGHDN, CDR2 FVKESK. CDR3 length equals 19 residues. The J segment lost 0 bases and the V segment lost 0 bases, leaving 10 bases of the junction unmatched. The chain's CDR3 is CASSQEAGVLKTSYNEQFF. DNA for the CDR3: TGTGCCAGCAGCCAAGAAGCGGGAGTCCTGAAGACCTCCTACAATGAGCAGTTCTTC.

There are a few counts of this clone. V usage is TRBV2 and J usage is TRBJ1-5; 10 bases are shared with TRBD1. The CDR3 is made up of 13 amino acids. Losses at the gene ends were 7 bases for V and 5 bases for J; bases not matched to a gene: 2. Looked up from germline, CDR1 is SNHLY and CDR2 is FYNNEI. This CDR3 is CASKGTGDQPQHF. The CDR3, as DNA: TGTGCCAGCAAGGGGACAGGGGATCAGCCCCAGCATTTT.